The rows below give T cell receptor beta chains drawn from one sample of a study of CD8 T cells in Susac syndrome. TCRdb ran MiXCR on the immunoSEQ multiplex PCR reads and lists one entry per CDR3 protein. The table includes 180,000 or so distinct CDR3 sequences, 85% to 95% detected once. The specimen sequenced was CD4+ T cells from PBMCs. The receptors come from a human donor in good health. Both conserved end residues are part of each CDR3. Fields, in order: J gene, clone size, D gene, CDR3 length, V gene, CDR3 protein, CDR3 DNA. The D gene is left open where the match is weak. A row's size may be missing; if present it is once, few, many or a size class.

J: TRBJ1-1; size: NA; D: TRBD1; length: 13; V: TRBV29-1; CDR3: CSGWDRANTEAFF; DNA: TGCAGCGGCTGGGACAGGGCGAACACTGAAGCTTTCTTT
J: TRBJ2-3; size: NA; D: TRBD1; length: 13; V: TRBV20-1; CDR3: CSAPDRAADTQYF; DNA: TGCAGTGCTCCAGACAGGGCCGCAGATACGCAGTATTTT
J: TRBJ2-3; size: NA; D: TRBD2; length: 15; V: TRBV20-1; CDR3: CSASGLAGLQDTQYF; DNA: TGCAGTGCCTCTGGACTAGCGGGACTCCAGGATACGCAGTATTTT
J: TRBJ2-7; size: NA; D: NA; length: 12; V: TRBV20-1; CDR3: CGTGRPTYEQYF; DNA: TGCGGCACAGGGAGGCCCACCTACGAGCAGTACTTC
J: TRBJ2-1; size: NA; D: NA; length: 12; V: TRBV29-1; CDR3: CSVEENRNEQFF; DNA: TGCAGCGTCGAAGAGAATCGCAATGAGCAGTTCTTC
J: TRBJ2-5; size: NA; D: NA; length: 15; V: TRBV15; CDR3: CATSRDSGYGETQYF; DNA: TGTGCCACCAGCAGAGATAGTGGGTATGGGGAGACCCAGTACTTC
J: TRBJ2-1; size: once; D: NA; length: 16; V: TRBV29-1; CDR3: CSVRGTTGTVYNEQFF; DNA: TGCAGCGTCCGGGGGACAACCGGGACAGTCTACAATGAGCAGTTCTTC
J: TRBJ1-2; size: once; D: NA; length: 15; V: TRBV6-5; CDR3: CASSRQFRGAYGYTF; DNA: TGTGCCAGCAGCCGACAGTTCCGGGGGGCATATGGCTACACCTTC
J: TRBJ1-1; size: NA; D: NA; length: 15; V: TRBV18; CDR3: CASSVEGSLNTEAFF; DNA: TGTGCCAGCTCGGTCGAGGGCAGCCTGAACACTGAAGCTTTCTTT
J: TRBJ1-1; size: NA; D: NA; length: 15; V: TRBV27; CDR3: CASSLFGTGNTEAFF; DNA: TGTGCCAGCAGTTTATTTGGGACTGGGAACACTGAAGCTTTCTTT
J: TRBJ2-3; size: NA; D: NA; length: 14; V: TRBV29-1; CDR3: CSVVFGSSTDTQYF; DNA: TGCAGCGTTGTATTCGGCAGTAGCACAGATACGCAGTATTTT
J: TRBJ2-5; size: NA; D: TRBD2; length: 13; V: TRBV30; CDR3: CAWRSRGRETQYF; DNA: TGTGCCTGGAGGAGCCGCGGGAGAGAGACCCAGTACTTC
J: TRBJ2-3; size: NA; D: NA; length: 12; V: TRBV9; CDR3: CASSVYGSTQYF; DNA: TGTGCCAGCAGCGTATACGGGTCAACGCAGTATTTT
J: TRBJ1-1; size: once; D: NA; length: 15; V: TRBV15; CDR3: CATSRGGTDGTEAFF; DNA: TGTGCCACCAGCAGAGGGGGGACGGACGGCACTGAAGCTTTCTTT
J: TRBJ2-3; size: NA; D: NA; length: 16; V: TRBV28; CDR3: CASTQGGPLITDTQYF; DNA: TGTGCCAGCACCCAGGGGGGGCCATTAATAACAGATACGCAGTATTTT
J: TRBJ1-1; size: NA; D: NA; length: 12; V: TRBV29-1; CDR3: CSVEDRVRRAFF; DNA: TGCAGCGTTGAAGATCGGGTGAGGAGGGCTTTCTTT
J: TRBJ2-1; size: NA; D: TRBD1; length: 14; V: TRBV12-3/TRBV12-4; CDR3: CASSYRDRESEQFF; DNA: TGTGCCAGCAGTTACCGGGACAGGGAATCGGAGCAGTTCTTC
J: TRBJ1-1; size: NA; D: NA; length: 12; V: TRBV15; CDR3: CATSRDYTEAFF; DNA: TGTGCCACCAGCAGAGATTACACTGAAGCTTTCTTT
J: TRBJ2-1; size: NA; D: TRBD2; length: 16; V: TRBV18; CDR3: CASSALAGAPNDEQFF; DNA: TGTGCCAGCTCGGCCCTAGCGGGAGCCCCCAATGATGAGCAGTTCTTC
J: TRBJ2-1; size: NA; D: NA; length: 13; V: TRBV7-2; CDR3: CASSLSGDYEQFF; DNA: TGTGCCAGCAGCTTATCAGGGGATTATGAGCAGTTCTTC
J: TRBJ2-3; size: NA; D: NA; length: 12; V: TRBV20-1; CDR3: CSARDYPDTQYF; DNA: TGCAGTGCTAGGGACTATCCGGATACGCAGTATTTT
J: TRBJ1-4; size: NA; D: TRBD1; length: 10; V: TRBV3-1; CDR3: CASSGTGLFF; DNA: TGTGCCAGCAGTGGGACAGGACTGTTTTTT
J: TRBJ2-3; size: NA; D: TRBD2; length: 16; V: TRBV7-9; CDR3: CASSPRTSESTDTQYF; DNA: TGTGCCAGCAGCCCCCGGACTAGTGAGAGCACAGATACGCAGTATTTT
J: TRBJ2-1; size: NA; D: TRBD2; length: 14; V: TRBV28; CDR3: CASSFSGRVNEQFF; DNA: TGTGCCAGCAGTTTTAGCGGGAGGGTTAATGAGCAGTTCTTC
J: TRBJ2-3; size: NA; D: NA; length: 12; V: TRBV3-1; CDR3: CASSFKGSLQYF; DNA: TGTGCCAGCAGCTTTAAGGGATCACTCCAGTATTTT
J: TRBJ2-5; size: once; D: NA; length: 12; V: TRBV30; CDR3: CAWGGGRETQYF; DNA: TGTGCCTGGGGAGGTGGCCGGGAGACCCAGTACTTC
J: TRBJ1-3; size: NA; D: NA; length: 15; V: TRBV3-1; CDR3: CASSSKASSGNTIYF; DNA: TGTGCCAGCAGCAGTAAGGCCTCCTCTGGAAACACCATATATTTT
J: TRBJ1-1; size: NA; D: NA; length: 15; V: TRBV19; CDR3: CASQWARGLNTEAFF; DNA: TGTGCCAGCCAGTGGGCCAGGGGCCTGAACACTGAAGCTTTCTTT
J: TRBJ2-7; size: NA; D: TRBD2; length: 15; V: TRBV20-1; CDR3: CSASYWREGLYEQYF; DNA: TGCAGTGCTAGCTACTGGCGGGAGGGCCTCTACGAGCAGTACTTC
J: TRBJ2-7; size: NA; D: TRBD2; length: 13; V: TRBV7-2; CDR3: CASTSAGVYEQYF; DNA: TGTGCCAGCACCTCAGCGGGAGTCTACGAGCAGTACTTC